A single sample is the source of the 28 T cell receptor beta chains below, sequenced in a study of monozygotic twins with inflammatory bowel disease. After re-calling the 5' RACE reads, TCRdb lists one entry per CDR3 protein, DNA absent. The sample includes about 210,000 distinct CDR3 sequences. Input material: blood. The receptor source for this set is a human donor with ulcerative colitis or Crohn's disease, or a healthy co-twin of an affected twin (not recorded which).

This rearrangement joins TRBV29-1 to TRBJ1-5; TCRdb reports TRBD1, a call that lacks DNA to check it against. This CDR3 comprises 15 residues. Germline CDR1 is SQVTM and CDR2 is ANQGSEA. The CDR3 is CSVATGQGANQPQHF.

The chain carries TRBV19 and TRBJ1-5; checking the TCRdb D call of TRBD1 is not possible without DNA. CDR3 size: 15 residues. Looked up from germline, CDR1 is LNHDA and CDR2 is SQIVND (reference sequence). The CDR3 protein is CASTPGERGNQPQHF.

The V and J genes are TRBV2 and TRBJ1-5. Germline CDR1 reads SNHLY; CDR2 reads FYNNEI. The CDR3 runs to 15 residues. CDR3 in amino acids: CASSEAPQTNQPQHF.

The V and J genes are TRBV6-1 and TRBJ2-2; TCRdb's D call, TRBD1, is unchecked because there is no DNA. The germline V gene encodes CDR1 MNHNS and CDR2 SASEGT. The CDR3 consists of 16 residues. The CDR3 loop reads CASSRLRTGGTGELFF.

V is TRBV13 and J is TRBJ2-2. The CDR3 contains 14 residues. The germline gives CDR1 PRHDT, CDR2 FYEKMQ (reference sequence). The CDR3 spells CASRTTVNTGELFF.

V and J are TRBV5-1 and TRBJ1-2; without DNA, the TCRdb call of TRBD1 cannot be checked. The CDR3 totals 15 residues. Germline V lookup: CDR1 SGHRS, CDR2 YFSETQ. The CDR3 sequence is CASRIGTGRNYGYTF.

This chain links TRBV12-3 or TRBV12-4 with TRBJ1-2. The length of the CDR3 is 14 residues. The CDR3 reads CASSRRGLPSSYTF.

This CDR3 reads CASSMELGNTEAFF. This sequence joins TRBV7-9 and TRBJ1-1. Per the germline V gene, CDR1 is SEHNR and CDR2 is FQNEAQ (reference sequence). CDR3 length equals 14 residues. Complete variable domain (other parts from reference TRBV7-9 and TRBJ1-1): DTGVSQNPRHKITKRGQNVTFRCDPISEHNRLYWYRQTLGQGPEFLTYFQNEAQLEKSRLLSDRFSAERPKGSFSTLEIQRTEQGDSAMYLCASSMELGNTEAFFGQGTRLTVV.

The chain employs TRBV20-1 and TRBJ2-2; the D gene TCRdb calls, TRBD2, cannot be checked with no DNA. The V gene's germline CDR1 is DFQATT and CDR2 SNEGSKA (reference sequence). The CDR3 runs to 16 residues. CDR3 amino acids: CSAREEGGGPTGELFF.

The rearrangement joins TRBV5-1 to TRBJ1-1; the TCRdb D gene call, TRBD1, has no DNA to confirm it. The CDR3 consists of 14 residues. In germline, CDR1 is SGHRS, CDR2 YFSETQ. This CDR3 reads CASSLENRGGKAFF.

The chain couples TRBV5-5 to TRBJ2-1; as DNA is missing, the TRBD1 call by TCRdb cannot be tested. Germline assignment: CDR1 SGHKS and CDR2 YYEKEE (reference sequence). There are 14 residues in the CDR3. CDR3 loop: CASSLGTGYNEQFF.

The chain combines TRBV7-9 with TRBJ1-5. The CDR3 runs to 15 residues. Germline CDR1 reads SEHNR; CDR2 reads FQNEAQ (reference sequence). The CDR3 reads CASSPGSASNQPQHF.

The J gene is TRBJ2-2, the V gene TRBV11-2; TCRdb's D call, TRBD2, is unchecked because there is no DNA. Germline loops: CDR1 SGHAT, CDR2 FQNNGV. The CDR3 has 16 amino acids. The CDR3 region is CASRSLLAGGTGELFF.

V and J are TRBV20-1 and TRBJ2-7; TCRdb calls TRBD1, which cannot be checked without DNA. The V gene's germline CDR1 is DFQATT and CDR2 SNEGSKA (reference sequence). The CDR3 runs to 11 residues. The CDR3 spells CSASTGGEQYF.

V usage is TRBV5-5 and J usage is TRBJ2-7; there is no DNA to check the TCRdb D call of TRBD1. This CDR3 is 12 amino acids long. Germline values: CDR1 SGHKS, CDR2 YYEKEE (reference sequence). The CDR3 spells CASTFPVKEQYF. Full variable domain (missing parts from reference TRBV5-5 and TRBJ2-7): DAGVTQSPTHLIKTRGQQVTLRCSPISGHKSVSWYQQVLGQGPQFIFQYYEKEERGRGNFPDRFSARQFPNYSSELNVNALLLGDSALYLCASTFPVKEQYFGPGTRLTVT.

The chain has TRBV3-1 and TRBJ1-2. Looked up from germline, CDR1 is LGHDT and CDR2 is YNNKEL (reference sequence). There are 16 residues in the CDR3. CDR3 in amino acids: CASSQDLSTWYYGYTF.

The CDR3 sequence: CASSLWATNEKLFF. This sequence joins TRBV5-1 and TRBJ1-4. This CDR3 is built from 14 residues. Germline CDR1 reads SGHRS; CDR2 reads YFSETQ.

J is TRBJ1-4 and V is TRBV7-9. The CDR3 length is 14 residues. The germline V gene encodes CDR1 SEHNR and CDR2 FQNEAQ (reference sequence). This chain's CDR3 is CASTLQTANEKLFF.

The chain has TRBV5-1 and TRBJ1-2; with no DNA, the TCRdb D assignment of TRBD1 cannot be verified. The CDR3 is 15 residues long. The germline CDR1 and CDR2 sequences are SGHRS and YFSETQ. CDR3 region: CASANFLQGWKGYTF.

The J gene is TRBJ2-1, the V gene TRBV20-1. Germline loops: CDR1 DFQATT, CDR2 SNEGSKA (reference sequence). This CDR3 comprises 13 residues. CDR3 amino acids: CSARDFLYNEQFF.

This chain links TRBV24-1 with TRBJ2-1; as DNA is missing, the TRBD2 call by TCRdb cannot be tested. The CDR3 length is 15 residues. Per the germline V gene, CDR1 is KGHDR and CDR2 is SFDVKD. CDR3 protein: CATSGGLAMVDEQFF.

The chain couples TRBV5-1 to TRBJ1-4; the D call from TCRdb, TRBD1, cannot be confirmed without DNA. CDR3 length equals 15 residues. The germline CDR1 and CDR2 sequences are SGHRS and YFSETQ. The CDR3 sequence is CASSFSEGDFEKLFF.

The chain is built from TRBV18 and TRBJ1-2; TCRdb's D call of TRBD1 is untestable without DNA. This CDR3 is 14 amino acids long. Germline V gene lookup returns CDR1 KGHSH and CDR2 LQKENI. This CDR3 reads CASSPSGTDYGYTF.

V is TRBV18 and J is TRBJ2-6. The CDR3 sequence is 17 residues long. CDR1 is KGHSH, CDR2 LQKENI, per germline. The CDR3 region is CASSPLGQGSGANVLTF. Full variable domain (remainder filled in from reference TRBV18 and TRBJ2-6): NAGVMQNPRHLVRRRGQEARLRCSPMKGHSHVYWYRQLPEEGLKFMVYLQKENIIDESGMPKERFSAEFPKEGPSILRIQQVVRGDSAAYFCASSPLGQGSGANVLTFGAGSRLTVL.

V gene TRBV5-1 combines with J gene TRBJ1-6; checking the TCRdb D call of TRBD1 is not possible without DNA. The CDR3 covers 15 residues. CDR1 is SGHRS and CDR2 is YFSETQ in the germline V gene. The CDR3 loop is CASSPPGQGASPLHF.

CDR3 region: CASSQSGVPYEQYF. The chain has TRBV12-3 or TRBV12-4 and TRBJ2-7; TCRdb's D call, TRBD1, is unchecked because there is no DNA. CDR3 length equals 14 residues.

The chain links TRBV12-3 or TRBV12-4 to TRBJ1-5. This CDR3 comprises 15 residues. The CDR3: CASTLDSGLYQPQHF.

This sequence joins TRBV2 and TRBJ1-2; without DNA, the TCRdb call of TRBD1 cannot be checked. Germline V CDR1 and CDR2: SNHLY, FYNNEI. The CDR3 sequence is 14 residues long. This CDR3 is CASSPYPGQLGYTF.